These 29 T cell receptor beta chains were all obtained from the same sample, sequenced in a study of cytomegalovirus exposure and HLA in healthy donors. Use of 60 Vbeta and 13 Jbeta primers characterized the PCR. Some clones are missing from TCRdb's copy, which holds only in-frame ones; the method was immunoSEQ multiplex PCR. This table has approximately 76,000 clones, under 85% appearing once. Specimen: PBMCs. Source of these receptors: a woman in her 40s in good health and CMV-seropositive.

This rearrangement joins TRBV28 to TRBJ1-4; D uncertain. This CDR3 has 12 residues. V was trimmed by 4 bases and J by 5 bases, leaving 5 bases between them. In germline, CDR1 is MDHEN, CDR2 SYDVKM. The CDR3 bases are TGTGCCAGCAGTTCACTGAATGAAAAACTGTTTTTT. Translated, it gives CASSSLNEKLFF.

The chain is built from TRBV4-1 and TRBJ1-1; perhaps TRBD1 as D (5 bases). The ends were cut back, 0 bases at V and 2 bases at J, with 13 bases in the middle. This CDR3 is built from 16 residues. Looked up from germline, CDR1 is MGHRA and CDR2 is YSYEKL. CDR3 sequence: CASSQEGEGVNTEAFF. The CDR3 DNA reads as TGCGCCAGCAGCCAAGAAGGGGAAGGGGTCAACACTGAAGCTTTCTTT.

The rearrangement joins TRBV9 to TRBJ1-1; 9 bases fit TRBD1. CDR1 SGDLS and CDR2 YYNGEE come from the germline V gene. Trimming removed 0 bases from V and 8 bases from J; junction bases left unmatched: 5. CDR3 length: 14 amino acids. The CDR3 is CASSVETGTGEAFF. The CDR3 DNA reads TGTGCCAGCAGCGTAGAGACCGGGACAGGGGAAGCTTTCTTT.

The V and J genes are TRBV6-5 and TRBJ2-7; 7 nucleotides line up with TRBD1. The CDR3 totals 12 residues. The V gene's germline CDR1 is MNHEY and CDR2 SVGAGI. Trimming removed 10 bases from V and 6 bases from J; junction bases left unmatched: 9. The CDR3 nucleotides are TGTGCCACCAGGGACAGTACTACCGAGCAGTACTTC. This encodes CATRDSTTEQYF.

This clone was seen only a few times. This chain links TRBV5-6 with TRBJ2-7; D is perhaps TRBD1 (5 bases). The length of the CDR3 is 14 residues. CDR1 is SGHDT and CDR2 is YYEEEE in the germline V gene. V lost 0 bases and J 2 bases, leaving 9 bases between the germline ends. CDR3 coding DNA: TGTGCCAGCAGCTTGGCACGACAGCCCTACGAGCAGTACTTC. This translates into CASSLARQPYEQYF.

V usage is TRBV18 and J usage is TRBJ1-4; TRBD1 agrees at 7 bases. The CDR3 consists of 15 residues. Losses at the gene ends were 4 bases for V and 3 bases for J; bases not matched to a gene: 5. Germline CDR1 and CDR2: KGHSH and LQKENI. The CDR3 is CASSLNTGANEKLFF. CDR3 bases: TGTGCCAGCTCACTCAACACAGGGGCTAATGAAAAACTGTTTTTT. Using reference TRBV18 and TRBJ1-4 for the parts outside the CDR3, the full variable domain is NAGVMQNPRHLVRRRGQEARLRCSPMKGHSHVYWYRQLPEEGLKFMVYLQKENIIDESGMPKERFSAEFPKEGPSILRIQQVVRGDSAAYFCASSLNTGANEKLFFGSGTQLSVL.

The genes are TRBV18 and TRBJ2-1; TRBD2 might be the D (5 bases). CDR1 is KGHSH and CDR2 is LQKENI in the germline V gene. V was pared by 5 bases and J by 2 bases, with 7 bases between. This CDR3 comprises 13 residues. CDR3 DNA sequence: TGTGCCAGCTCAACCGGGACCTACAATGAGCAGTTCTTC. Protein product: CASSTGTYNEQFF.

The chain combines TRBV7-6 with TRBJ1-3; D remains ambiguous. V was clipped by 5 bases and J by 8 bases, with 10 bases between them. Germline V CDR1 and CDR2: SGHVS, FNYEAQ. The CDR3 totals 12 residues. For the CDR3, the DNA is TGTGCCAGCAGCCCTAATCCGGACACCATATATTTT. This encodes CASSPNPDTIYF. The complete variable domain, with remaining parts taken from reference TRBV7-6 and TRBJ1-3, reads GAGVSQSPRYKVTKRGQDVALRCDPISGHVSLYWYRQALGQGPEFLTYFNYEAQQDKSGLPNDRFSAERPEGSISTLTIQRTEQRDSAMYRCASSPNPDTIYFGEGSWLTVV.

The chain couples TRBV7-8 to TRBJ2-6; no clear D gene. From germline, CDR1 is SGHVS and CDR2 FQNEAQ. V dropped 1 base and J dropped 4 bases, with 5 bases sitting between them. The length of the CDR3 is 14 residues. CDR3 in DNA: TGTGCCAGCAGCTTAGATCGGGGGGCCAACGTCCTGACTTTC. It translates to CASSLDRGANVLTF.

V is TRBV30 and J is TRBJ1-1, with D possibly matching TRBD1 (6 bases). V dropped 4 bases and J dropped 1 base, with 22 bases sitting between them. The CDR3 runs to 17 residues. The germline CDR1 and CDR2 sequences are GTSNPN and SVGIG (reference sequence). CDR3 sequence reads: CAWIGLIPDSQNTEAFF. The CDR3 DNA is TGTGCCTGGATAGGTTTAATCCCGGACAGCCAGAACACTGAAGCTTTCTTT. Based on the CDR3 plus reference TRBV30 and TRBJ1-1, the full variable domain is SQTIHQWPATLVQPVGSPLSLECTVEGTSNPNLYWYRQAAGRGLQLLFYSVGIGQISSEVPQNLSASRPQDRQFILSSKKLLLSDSGFYLCAWIGLIPDSQNTEAFFGQGTRLTVV.

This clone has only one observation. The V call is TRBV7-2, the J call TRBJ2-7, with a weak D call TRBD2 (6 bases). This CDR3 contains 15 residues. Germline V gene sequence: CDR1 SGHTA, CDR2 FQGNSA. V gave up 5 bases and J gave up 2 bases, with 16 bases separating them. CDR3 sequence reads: CASSQASSGTYEQYF. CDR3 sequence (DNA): TGTGCCAGCAGCCAGGCGAGTAGCGGCACCTACGAGCAGTACTTC. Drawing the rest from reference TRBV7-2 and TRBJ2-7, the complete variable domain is GAGVSQSPSNKVTEKGKDVELRCDPISGHTALYWYRQSLGQGLEFLIYFQGNSAPDKSGLPSDRFSAERTGGSVSTLTIQRTQQEDSAVYLCASSQASSGTYEQYFGPGTRLTVT.

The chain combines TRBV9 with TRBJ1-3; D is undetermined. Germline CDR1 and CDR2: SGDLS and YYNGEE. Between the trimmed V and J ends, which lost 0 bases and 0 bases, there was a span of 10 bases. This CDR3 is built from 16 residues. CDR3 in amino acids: CASSVGGYHSGNTIYF. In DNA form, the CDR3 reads TGTGCCAGCAGCGTAGGAGGCTACCACTCTGGAAACACCATATATTTT.

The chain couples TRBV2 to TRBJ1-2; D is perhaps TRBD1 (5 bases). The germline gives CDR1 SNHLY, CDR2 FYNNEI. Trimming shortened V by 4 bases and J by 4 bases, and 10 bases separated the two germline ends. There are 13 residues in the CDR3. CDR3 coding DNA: TGTGCCAGCAGTGGACAGAGATCCTATGGCTACACCTTC. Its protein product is CASSGQRSYGYTF.

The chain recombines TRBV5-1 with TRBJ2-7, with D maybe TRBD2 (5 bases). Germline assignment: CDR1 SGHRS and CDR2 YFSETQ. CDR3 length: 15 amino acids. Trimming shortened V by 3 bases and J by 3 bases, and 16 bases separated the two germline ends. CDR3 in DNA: TGCGCCAGCAGCTCTTCCAGCGGAATCAGCTACGAGCAGTACTTC. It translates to CASSSSSGISYEQYF.

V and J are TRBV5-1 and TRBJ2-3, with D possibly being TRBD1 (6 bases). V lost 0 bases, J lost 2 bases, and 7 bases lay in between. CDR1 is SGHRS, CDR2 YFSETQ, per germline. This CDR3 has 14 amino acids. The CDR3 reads CASSLGGHTDTQYF. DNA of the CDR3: TGCGCCAGCAGCTTGGGGGGACACACAGATACGCAGTATTTT.

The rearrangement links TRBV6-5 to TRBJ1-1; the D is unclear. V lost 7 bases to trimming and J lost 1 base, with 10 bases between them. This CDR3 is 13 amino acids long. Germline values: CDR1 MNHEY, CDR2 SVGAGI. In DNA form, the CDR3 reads TGTGCCAGCACCCAGAGGAGGAACACTGAAGCTTTCTTT. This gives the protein CASTQRRNTEAFF.

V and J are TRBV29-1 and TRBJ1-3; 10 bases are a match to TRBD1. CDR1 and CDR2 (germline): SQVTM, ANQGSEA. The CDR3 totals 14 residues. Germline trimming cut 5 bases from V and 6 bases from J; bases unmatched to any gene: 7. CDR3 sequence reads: CSVNYGTGANTIYF. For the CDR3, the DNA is TGCAGCGTTAATTATGGGACAGGGGCAAACACCATATATTTT.

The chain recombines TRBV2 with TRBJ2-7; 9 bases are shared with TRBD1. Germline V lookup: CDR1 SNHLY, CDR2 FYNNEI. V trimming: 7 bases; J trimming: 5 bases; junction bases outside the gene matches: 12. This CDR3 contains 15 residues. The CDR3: CASTTALDRGNEQYF. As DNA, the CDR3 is TGTGCCAGCACGACCGCCCTTGACAGGGGGAACGAGCAGTACTTC. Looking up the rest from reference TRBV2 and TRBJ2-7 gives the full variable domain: EPEVTQTPSHQVTQMGQEVILRCVPISNHLYFYWYRQILGQKVEFLVSFYNNEISEKSEIFDDQFSVERPDGSNFTLKIRSTKLEDSAMYFCASTTALDRGNEQYFGPGTRLTVT.

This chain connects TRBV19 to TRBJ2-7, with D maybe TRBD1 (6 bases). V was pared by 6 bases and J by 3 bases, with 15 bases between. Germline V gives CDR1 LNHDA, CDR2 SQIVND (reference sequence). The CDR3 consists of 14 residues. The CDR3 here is CASSFRDTLYEQYF. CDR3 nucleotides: TGTGCCAGTAGCTTCCGGGACACGCTCTACGAGCAGTACTTC.

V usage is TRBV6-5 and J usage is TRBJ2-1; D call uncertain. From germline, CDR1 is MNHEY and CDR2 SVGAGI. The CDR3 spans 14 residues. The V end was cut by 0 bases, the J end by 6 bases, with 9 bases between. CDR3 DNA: TGTGCCAGCAGTTACTCGCGAGTCCTCAATGAGCAGTTCTTC. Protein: CASSYSRVLNEQFF.

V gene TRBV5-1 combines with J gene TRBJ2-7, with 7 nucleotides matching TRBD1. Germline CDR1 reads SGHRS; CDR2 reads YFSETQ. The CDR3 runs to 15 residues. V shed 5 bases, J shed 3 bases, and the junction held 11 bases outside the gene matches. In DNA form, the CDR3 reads TGCGCCAGCAGACCCCCGGGACAGTCGCTCTACGAGCAGTACTTC. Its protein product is CASRPPGQSLYEQYF.

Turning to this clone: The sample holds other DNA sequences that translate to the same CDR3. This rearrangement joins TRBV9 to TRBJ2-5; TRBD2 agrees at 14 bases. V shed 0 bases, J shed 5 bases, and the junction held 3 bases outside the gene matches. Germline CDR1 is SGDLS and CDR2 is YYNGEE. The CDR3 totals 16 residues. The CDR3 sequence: CASSVGLAGGQETQYF. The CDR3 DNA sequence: TGTGCCAGCAGCGTAGGACTAGCGGGGGGGCAGGAGACCCAGTACTTC.

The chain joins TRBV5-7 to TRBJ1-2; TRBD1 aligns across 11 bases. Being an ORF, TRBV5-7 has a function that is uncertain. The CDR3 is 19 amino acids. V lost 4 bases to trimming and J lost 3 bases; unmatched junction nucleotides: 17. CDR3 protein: CASSPESGTGGYRDYGYTF. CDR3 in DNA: TGTGCCAGCAGCCCCGAATCGGGGACAGGGGGATATCGGGACTATGGCTACACCTTC.

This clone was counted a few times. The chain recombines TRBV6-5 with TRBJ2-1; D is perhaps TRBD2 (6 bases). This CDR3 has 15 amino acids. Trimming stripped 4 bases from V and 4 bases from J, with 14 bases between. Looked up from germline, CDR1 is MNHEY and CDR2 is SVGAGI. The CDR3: CASSFEGAGYNEQFF. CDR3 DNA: TGTGCCAGCAGTTTCGAAGGGGCGGGGTACAATGAGCAGTTCTTC.

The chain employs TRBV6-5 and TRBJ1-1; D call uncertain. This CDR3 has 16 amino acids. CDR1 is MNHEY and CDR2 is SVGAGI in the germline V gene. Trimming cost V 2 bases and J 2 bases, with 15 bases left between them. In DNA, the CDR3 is TGTGCCAGCAGTTACGCCGGACTCCAGAGAAACACTGAAGCTTTCTTT. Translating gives CASSYAGLQRNTEAFF.

DNA of the CDR3: TGCGCCAGCAGCCTTAGGACGGGTTCAGCGGAGCCCCAGCATTTT. Its translation is CASSLRTGSAEPQHF. The chain carries TRBV4-1 and TRBJ1-5; no firm D call. CDR3 length: 15 residues. Germline CDR1 MGHRA, CDR2 YSYEKL. Trimming stripped 4 bases from V and 8 bases from J, with 18 bases between.

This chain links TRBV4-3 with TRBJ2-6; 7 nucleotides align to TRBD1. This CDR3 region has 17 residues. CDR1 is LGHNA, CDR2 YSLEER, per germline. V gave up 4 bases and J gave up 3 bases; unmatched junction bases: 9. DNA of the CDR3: TGCGCCAGCAGCCCCGAACCGACAGGGATTGGGGCCAACGTCCTGACTTTC. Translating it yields CASSPEPTGIGANVLTF.

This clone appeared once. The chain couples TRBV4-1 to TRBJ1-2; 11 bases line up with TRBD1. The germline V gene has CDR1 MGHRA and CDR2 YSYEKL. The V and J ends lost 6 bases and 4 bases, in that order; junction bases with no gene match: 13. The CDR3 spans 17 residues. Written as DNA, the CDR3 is TGCGCCAGCAGACAACAGGACAGGGGGCCCCAGGGCTATGGCTACACCTTC. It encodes CASRQQDRGPQGYGYTF.

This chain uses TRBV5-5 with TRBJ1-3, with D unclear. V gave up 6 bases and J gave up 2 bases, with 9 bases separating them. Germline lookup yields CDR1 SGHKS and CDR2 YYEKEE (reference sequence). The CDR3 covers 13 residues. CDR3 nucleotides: TGTGCCAGCATGGTTGGCCCTGGAAACACCATATATTTT. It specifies CASMVGPGNTIYF.